Here is one T cell receptor (beta chain) with its context. The source of the sample is a study of T-cell reconstitution after alpha-beta-depleted transplantation in children. CDR1 and CDR2 (germline): KGHSH, LQKENI. The CDR3 contains 16 residues. With 3 bases clipped from V and 8 bases from J, the junction kept 12 bases outside the gene matches. Unique molecular identifiers were incorporated during preparation of the TCRbeta library. A single record per CDR3 protein comes from TCRdb applying MiXCR to the PCR reads. Of just under 550,000 distinct CDR3 sequences listed, roughly 18% were seen once; the top ten hold 3.3%.

The specimen comprised PBMCs from the stem cell graft donor, sampled from the stem cell graft. The sequence derives from a human donor who donated a stem cell graft to a child with acute lymphoblastic leukemia. The chain is built from TRBV18 and TRBJ2-1; TRBD2 matches 8 bases. The CDR3 nucleotides read TGTGCCAGCTCACCGGGATGGAGCGGGAGTACCCATGAGCAGTTCTTC. It translates to CASSPGWSGSTHEQFF.